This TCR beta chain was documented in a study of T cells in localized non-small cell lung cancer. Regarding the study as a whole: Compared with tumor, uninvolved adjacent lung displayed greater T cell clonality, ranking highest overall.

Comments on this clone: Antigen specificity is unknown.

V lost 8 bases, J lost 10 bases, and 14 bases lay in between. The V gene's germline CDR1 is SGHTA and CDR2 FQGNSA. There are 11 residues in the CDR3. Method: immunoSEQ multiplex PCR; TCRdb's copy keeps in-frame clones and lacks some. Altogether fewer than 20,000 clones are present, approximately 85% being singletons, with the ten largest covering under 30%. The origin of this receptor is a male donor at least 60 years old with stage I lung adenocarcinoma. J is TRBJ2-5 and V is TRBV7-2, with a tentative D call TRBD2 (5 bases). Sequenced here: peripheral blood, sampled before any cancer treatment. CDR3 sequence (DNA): TGTGCCAGCGGCCCCCGGGATGACCAGTACTTC. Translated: CASGPRDDQYF.